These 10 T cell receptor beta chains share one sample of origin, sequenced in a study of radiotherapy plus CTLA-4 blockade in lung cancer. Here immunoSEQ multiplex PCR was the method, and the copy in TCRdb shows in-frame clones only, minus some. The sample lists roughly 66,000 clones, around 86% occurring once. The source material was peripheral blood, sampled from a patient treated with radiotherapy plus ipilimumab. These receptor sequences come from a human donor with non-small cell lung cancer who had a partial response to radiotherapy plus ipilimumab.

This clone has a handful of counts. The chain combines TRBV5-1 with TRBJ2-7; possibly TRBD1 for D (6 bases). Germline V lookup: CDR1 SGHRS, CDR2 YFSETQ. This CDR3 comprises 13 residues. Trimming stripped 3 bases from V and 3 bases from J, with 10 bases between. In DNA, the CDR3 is TGCGCCAGCAGCTCGGTAGGGGGCTACGAGCAGTACTTC. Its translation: CASSSVGGYEQYF.

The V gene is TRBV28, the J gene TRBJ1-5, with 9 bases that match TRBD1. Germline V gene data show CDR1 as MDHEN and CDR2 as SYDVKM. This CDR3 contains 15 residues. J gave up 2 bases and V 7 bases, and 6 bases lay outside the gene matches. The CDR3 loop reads CASKGQGIGNQPQHF. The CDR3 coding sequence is TGTGCCAGCAAGGGACAGGGAATAGGCAATCAGCCCCAGCATTTT.

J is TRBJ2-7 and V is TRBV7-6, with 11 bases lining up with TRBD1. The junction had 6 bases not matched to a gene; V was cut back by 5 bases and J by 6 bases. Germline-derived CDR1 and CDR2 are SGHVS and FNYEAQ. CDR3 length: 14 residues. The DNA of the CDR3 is TGTGCCAGCAGCGCCGGACAGGGGGCGACCGAGCAGTACTTC. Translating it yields CASSAGQGATEQYF.

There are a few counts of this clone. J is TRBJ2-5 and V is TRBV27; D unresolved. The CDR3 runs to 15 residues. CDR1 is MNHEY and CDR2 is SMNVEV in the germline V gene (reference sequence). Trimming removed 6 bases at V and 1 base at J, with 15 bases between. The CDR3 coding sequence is TGTGCCAGCAGCTCCCTGCCAGTAAGCCAAGAGACCCAGTACTTC. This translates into CASSSLPVSQETQYF.

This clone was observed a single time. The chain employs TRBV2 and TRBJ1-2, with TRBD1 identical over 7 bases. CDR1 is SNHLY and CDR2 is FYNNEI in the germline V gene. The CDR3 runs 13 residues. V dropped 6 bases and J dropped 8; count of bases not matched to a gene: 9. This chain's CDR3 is CASRADRVEGYTF. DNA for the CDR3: TGTGCCAGCAGGGCCGACAGGGTGGAAGGCTACACCTTC.

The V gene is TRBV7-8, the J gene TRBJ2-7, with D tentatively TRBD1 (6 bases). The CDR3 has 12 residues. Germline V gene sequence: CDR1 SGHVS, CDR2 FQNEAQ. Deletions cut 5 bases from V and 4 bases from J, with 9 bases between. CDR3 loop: CASSTTGYEQYF. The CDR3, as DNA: TGTGCCAGCAGCACAACAGGGTACGAGCAGTACTTC.

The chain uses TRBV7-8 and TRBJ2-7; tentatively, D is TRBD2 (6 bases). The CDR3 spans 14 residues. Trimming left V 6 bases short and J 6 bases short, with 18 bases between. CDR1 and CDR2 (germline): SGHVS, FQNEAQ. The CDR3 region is CASRPSENSGEQYF. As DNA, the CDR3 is TGTGCCAGCAGGCCTAGCGAGAATAGCGGCGAGCAGTACTTC. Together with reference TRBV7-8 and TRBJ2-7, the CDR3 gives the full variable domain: GAGVSQSPRYKVAKRGQDVALRCDPISGHVSLFWYQQALGQGPEFLTYFQNEAQLDKSGLPSDRFFAERPEGSVSTLKIQRTQQEDSAVYLCASRPSENSGEQYFGPGTRLTVT.

The CDR3 loop reads CASRLSGNTGELFF. CDR3 coding DNA: TGTGCCAGCAGACTTAGCGGGAACACCGGGGAGCTGTTTTTT. The chain recombines TRBV6-5 with TRBJ2-2, with a weak D call TRBD2 (6 bases). Germline V gene data show CDR1 as MNHEY and CDR2 as SVGAGI. The CDR3 extends over 14 amino acids. V was pared by 6 bases and J by 1 base, with 9 bases between.

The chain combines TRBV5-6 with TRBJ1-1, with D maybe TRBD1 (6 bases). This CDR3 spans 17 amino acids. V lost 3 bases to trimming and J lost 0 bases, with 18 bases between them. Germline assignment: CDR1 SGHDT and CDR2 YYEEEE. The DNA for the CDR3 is TGTGCCAGCAGCTATCGACTCCCGGGACATGTGAACACTGAAGCTTTCTTT. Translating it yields CASSYRLPGHVNTEAFF.

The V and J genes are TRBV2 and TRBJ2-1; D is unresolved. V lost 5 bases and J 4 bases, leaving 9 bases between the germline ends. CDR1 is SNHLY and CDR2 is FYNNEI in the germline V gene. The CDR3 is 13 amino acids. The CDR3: CASSPREYNEQFF. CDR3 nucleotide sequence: TGTGCCAGCAGTCCAAGAGAATACAATGAGCAGTTCTTC.